Listed here are 20 T cell receptor beta chains from one sample, sequenced in a study of tumor-infiltrating lymphocytes in primary liver carcinoma. The investigators made TCR beta cDNA from 500 ng total RNA, using a constant-region primer. Modified slightly, ARM-PCR produced TCR beta libraries over three nested multiplex PCR rounds. Both of the initial two PCR rounds ran for around 9 cycles and employed TRBV1-TRBV30 forward primers alongside a C-beta reverse primer. Each CDR3 protein is one row after TCRdb ran MiXCR on the multiplex PCR reads. The table records 25,000 or so distinct CDR3 sequences, around 77% of them present only once. Extraction of RNA together with DNA used about 20-34 mg of unsorted bulk tissue. Source material: liver tumor tissue from sampling region 5. Subset denoted: tumor region T5, tumor centre. These receptors were taken from a woman aged 25-40 years with primary liver carcinoma and hepatitis B virus infection.

On this clonotype itself: A much larger clone lies one base from this, so it may be a read error. The CDR3 region has the DNA TGTGCCAGCAGGGGCCAGGTGGGAGATACGCACTATTTT. This translates into CASRGQVGDTHYF. The chain is built from TRBV6-1 and TRBJ2-3; possible D gene TRBD2, 5 bases. This CDR3 is built from 13 residues. Germline V CDR1 and CDR2: MNHNS, SASEGT.

This clonotype is a singleton in its sample. The junction shows a germline mismatch at one end, possibly a read error. J is TRBJ2-2 and V is TRBV11-2, with unresolved D. CDR1 and CDR2 from the germline V gene are SGHAT and FQNNGV. The CDR3 is 16 residues long. The CDR3 coding sequence is TGCGCCAGGAGCTTACCTGGGTTCGCGAACACCGGGGAGCTGTTTTTT. It yields the protein CARSLPGFANTGELFF.

The rearrangement joins TRBV28 to TRBJ1-4, with no clear D. This CDR3 is 15 amino acids long. Germline V CDR1 and CDR2: MDHEN, SYDVKM. The DNA of the CDR3 is TGTGTCAACAGTGAGGCTGGACCTCCTAATGAAAAACTGTTTTTT. Residues: CVNSEAGPPNEKLFF.

In its sample, this clonotype was seen many times. Given a much more abundant clone one base away, this may be a read error. The rearrangement links TRBV7-8 to TRBJ2-7; 11 positions agree with TRBD2. The CDR3 is 15 residues long. V dropped 4 bases and J dropped 8; count of bases not matched to a gene: 10. The V gene's germline CDR1 is SGHVS and CDR2 FQNEAQ. This CDR3 reads CASSSRLAGSTKQYF. CDR3 nucleotides: TGTGCCAGCAGCTCCCGACTAGCGGGATCTACCAAGCAGTACTTC. The full variable domain, completed using reference TRBV7-8 and TRBJ2-7, is GAGVSQSPRYKVAKRGQDVALRCDPISGHVSLFWYQQALGQGPEFLTYFQNEAQLDKSGLPSDRFFAERPEGSVSTLKIQRTQQEDSAVYLCASSSRLAGSTKQYFGPGTRLTVT.

Regarding this clonotype: One base away lies a much larger clone, so this may be a sequencing read error. The CDR3 region has the DNA TGTGCCAGCACCTACCCCGGGAGCGAAGAGATCCAGTACTTC. Translated, it gives CASTYPGSEEIQYF. This chain links TRBV12-3 or TRBV12-4 with TRBJ2-5; D may be TRBD2 (6 bases). This CDR3 is 14 amino acids long.

At least ten counts were recorded for this clonotype. The chain joins TRBV19 to TRBJ2-2, with 8 nucleotides matching TRBD1. This CDR3 has 16 residues. Germline assignment: CDR1 LNHDA and CDR2 SQIVND (reference sequence). The junction had 5 bases not matched to a gene; V was cut back by 3 bases and J by 2 bases. Written as DNA, the CDR3 is TGTGCCAGTAGTATTCGACAGGGGTCCAACACCGGGGAGCTGTTTTTT. Translating gives CASSIRQGSNTGELFF.

Of note for this clonotype: The junction differs from germline at one of its ends, possibly a read error. The chain has TRBV28 and TRBJ2-3, with D possibly TRBD2 on 6 matching bases. The CDR3 runs 17 residues. Germline assignment: CDR1 MDHEN and CDR2 SYDVKM. The CDR3 loop reads CASTGRYGTPEAETQYF. CDR3 DNA sequence: TGTGCCAGCACAGGACGGTACGGGACTCCCGAGGCAGAGACGCAGTATTTT.

Remarks on this clonotype: Its ends do not fully match the called genes, so a read error is possible. The gene calls are TRBV6-5 and TRBJ1-5; D remains ambiguous. Germline lookup yields CDR1 MNHEY and CDR2 SVGAGI. The CDR3 contains 17 residues. The CDR3 region is CAGSYYPVGNSNQPQHF. In DNA form, the CDR3 reads TGTGCCGGTAGTTACTATCCGGTCGGAAATAGCAATCAACCCCAGCATTTT.

Note on this clonotype: This may arise from a read error, as a much more abundant clone is one base away. V usage is TRBV24-1 and J usage is TRBJ1-2; D is perhaps TRBD1 (5 bases). The V gene's germline CDR1 is KGHDR and CDR2 SFDVKD. This CDR3 is 12 amino acids long. Trimming removed 5 bases from V and 7 bases from J, with 10 bases in between. CDR3 residues: CATSGGLLGYTF. The DNA for the CDR3 is TGTGCCACCAGTGGGGGCCTGCTTGGCTACACCTTC.

The V gene is TRBV30, the J gene TRBJ2-2; D remains ambiguous. V lost 6 bases, J lost 5 bases, and 16 bases lay in between. CDR1 and CDR2 from the germline V gene are GTSNPN and SVGIG (reference sequence). The CDR3 has 14 residues. Written as DNA, the CDR3 is TGTGCCTGCAGTACAGAATTAGGTACCGGGGAGCTGTTTTTT. Its protein is CACSTELGTGELFF.

Details on this clonotype: The junction shows a germline mismatch at one end, possibly a read error. The rearrangement uses TRBV11-3 and TRBJ2-5, with D tentatively TRBD1 or TRBD2 (5 bases each). Germline V gives CDR1 SGHNT, CDR2 YENEEA. CDR3 length: 18 residues. The CDR3 loop reads CASSSRDSSQGVQETHYF. The CDR3 coding sequence is TGTGCCAGCAGCTCGAGGGATTCTAGCCAGGGTGTGCAAGAGACCCATTACTTC. The full variable domain, completed using reference TRBV11-3 and TRBJ2-5, is EAGVVQSPRYKIIEKKQPVAFWCNPISGHNTLYWYLQNLGQGPELLIRYENEEAVDDSQLPKDRFSAERLKGVDSTLKIQPAELGDSAVYLCASSSRDSSQGVQETHYFGPGTRLLVL.

As for this clonotype: The junction and the germline gene differ at one end; a read error may be behind it. The gene calls are TRBV6-5 and TRBJ2-5; either TRBD1 or TRBD2 may supply D (5 bases each). The length of the CDR3 is 13 residues. The germline CDR1 and CDR2 sequences are MNHEY and SVGAGI. The CDR3: CASSTDEGLTHYF. The DNA of the CDR3 is TGTGCCAGCAGTACCGACGAGGGGCTGACCCACTACTTC.

The chain couples TRBV29-1 to TRBJ2-1; D is undetermined. The end of the DNA fits TRBJ2-7 better, so the J call may be wrong. The length of the CDR3 is 14 residues. CDR1 is SQVTM and CDR2 is ANQGSEA in the germline V gene. The CDR3 bases are TGCAGCGCCGCTGGGCTAACGGGCTACAATGAGCAGTACTTC. Its translation: CSAAGLTGYNEQYF.

The J gene is TRBJ2-1, the V gene TRBV11-2; TRBD2 agrees at 8 bases. V lost 0 bases and J lost 3; bases outside the gene matches: 19. Germline V gives CDR1 SGHAT, CDR2 FQNNGV. This CDR3 region has 21 residues. The chain's CDR3 is CASSLEQGARREEGHYNEQFF. CDR3 nucleotide sequence: TGTGCCAGCAGCTTAGAACAGGGTGCGAGGCGGGAGGAGGGGCACTACAATGAGCAGTTCTTC.

This chain links TRBV4-3 with TRBJ2-7; 7 positions agree with TRBD2. With V trimmed by 1 base and J by 4 bases, 16 bases remained unmatched. CDR1 and CDR2 (germline): LGHNA, YSLEER. This CDR3 contains 18 residues. The CDR3 spells CASSQAVTGGHVTYEQYF. Written as DNA, the CDR3 is TGCGCCAGCAGCCAAGCTGTGACGGGGGGTCACGTTACTTACGAGCAGTACTTC.

On this clonotype itself: One end of the junction does not line up with germline, which may come from a read error. The chain employs TRBV11-2 and TRBJ2-7; tentatively, D is TRBD2 (5 bases). Per germline, CDR1 SGHAT and CDR2 FQNNGV. The CDR3 extends over 14 amino acids. The CDR3 sequence is CVSSPPGLHYEQYF. DNA for the CDR3: TGTGTCAGCAGCCCGCCGGGATTACACTACGAACAGTACTTC.

To note about this clonotype: Lacking the conserved final phenylalanine or tryptophan, this CDR3 likely reflects a read error. The rearrangement uses TRBV10-3 and TRBJ2-5, with D uncertain. The CDR3 is 15 amino acids. The germline V gene encodes CDR1 ENHRY and CDR2 SYGVKD. CDR3 sequence reads: CAFSESATKEETQYI. As DNA, the CDR3 is TGTGCCTTCAGTGAGTCGGCTACCAAAGAAGAGACCCAGTACATC.

Only a few counts were recorded for this clonotype. The junction differs from germline at one of its ends, possibly a read error. The CDR3 nucleotides read TGTGCCAGCAGCCAAAGCCCCCCCCGGGAGACTAATTCACCCCTCCGCTTT. This sequence encodes CASSQSPPRETNSPLRF. The chain joins TRBV4-1 to TRBJ1-6; D ambiguous. Germline lookup yields CDR1 MGHRA and CDR2 YSYEKL. CDR3 length equals 17 residues.

The J gene is TRBJ2-1, the V gene TRBV6-2 or TRBV6-3; 11 nucleotides agree with TRBD2. Germline trimming cut 4 bases from V and 6 bases from J; bases unmatched to any gene: 2. The CDR3 contains 14 residues. In germline, CDR1 is MNHEY, CDR2 SVGEGT. CDR3 nucleotides: TGTGCCAGCAGTTCGGGACTAGCGGTCAATGAGCAGTTCTTC. Its translation is CASSSGLAVNEQFF.

This clonotype was seen repeatedly, ten times or more. This sequence joins TRBV7-6 and TRBJ2-7; TRBD1 aligns across 7 bases. After removal of 5 bases from V and 3 bases from J, the junction contained 7 bases not matched to a gene. The CDR3 runs 14 residues. The germline V gene has CDR1 SGHVS and CDR2 FNYEAQ. The CDR3 region is CASSPGTAGYEQYF. The CDR3 coding sequence is TGTGCCAGCAGCCCCGGGACAGCCGGCTACGAGCAGTACTTC.